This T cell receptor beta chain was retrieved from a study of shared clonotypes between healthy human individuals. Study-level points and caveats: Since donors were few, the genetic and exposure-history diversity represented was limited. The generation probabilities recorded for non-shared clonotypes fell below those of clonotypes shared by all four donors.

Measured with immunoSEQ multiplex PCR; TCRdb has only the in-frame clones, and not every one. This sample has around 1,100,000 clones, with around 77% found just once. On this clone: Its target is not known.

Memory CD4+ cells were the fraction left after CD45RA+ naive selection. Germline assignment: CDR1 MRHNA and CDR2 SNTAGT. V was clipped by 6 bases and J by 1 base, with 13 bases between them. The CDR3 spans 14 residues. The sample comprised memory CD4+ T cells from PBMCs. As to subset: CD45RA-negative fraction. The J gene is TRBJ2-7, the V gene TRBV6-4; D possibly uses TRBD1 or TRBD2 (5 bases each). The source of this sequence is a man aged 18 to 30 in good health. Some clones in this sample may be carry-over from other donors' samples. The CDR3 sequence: CASREGPPSYEQYF. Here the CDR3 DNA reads TGTGCCAGCAGAGAGGGACCCCCATCCTACGAGCAGTACTTC.